The T cell receptor beta chain described here comes from a study of blood T cell repertoires in COVID-19. Across the study: Italy, Spain and the United States were the sources of the convalescent and acute COVID-19 samples. PBMCs, B-cell-depleted T cells, or T cells were the source of the cDNA or gDNA that made up the material.

CDR1 is SGHTA, CDR2 FQGNSA, per germline. The CDR3 consists of 9 residues. Original handling: Reference gene primer amplification gave estimated nucleated cell counts. Repertoires were generated with immunoSEQ multiplex PCR, while TCRdb's copy carries only in-frame clones and drops some. V and J calls and clone size are those listed in that table; D and trimming were worked out from the DNA. Of roughly 140,000 clones in the sample, 80% were seen once. Material for sequencing was peripheral blood. This sequence originates from a man in his sixties with acute or convalescent COVID-19. The chain joins TRBV7-2 to TRBJ2-5; D is possibly TRBD1 (6 bases). The CDR3 loop is CPSRGTQYF. CDR3 DNA: TGTCCCTCCAGGGGGACCCAGTACTTC.